The rows below give T cell receptor beta chains drawn from one sample of a study of T-cell memory formation after mild COVID-19. TCRdb processed the 5' RACE reads anew with MiXCR; each CDR3 protein has one entry. The data contain some 320,000 distinct CDR3 sequences, about 15% of them singletons. Sequencing was carried out using PBMCs or a T cell subset sorted from them (not recorded which). These receptors were obtained from a young man who had mild COVID-19 (a few samples of this study predate the infection). Cell type and time point are not known. The conserved cysteine and the conserved F or W are not part of the CDR3 here. The size of a clone is reported for some rows only, either as once, few or many, or as a class for expanded clones.

clone size: .; V gene: TRBV20-1; J gene: TRBJ2-5; CDR3 protein: SARDLKAETQY
clone size: .; V gene: TRBV27; J gene: TRBJ1-5; CDR3 protein: ASSFLGPGGNQPQH
clone size: .; V gene: TRBV10-3; J gene: TRBJ2-3; CDR3 protein: AISTTSGGKDTQY
clone size: many; V gene: TRBV5-1; J gene: TRBJ2-5; CDR3 protein: ASSLGGGLQETQY
clone size: many; V gene: TRBV2; J gene: TRBJ2-5; CDR3 protein: ASGETQY
clone size: few; V gene: TRBV5-1; J gene: TRBJ2-2; CDR3 protein: ASSFGQTNTGELF
clone size: few; V gene: TRBV7-2; J gene: TRBJ1-1; CDR3 protein: ASSLSPGLNTEAF
clone size: few; V gene: TRBV2; J gene: TRBJ2-3; CDR3 protein: ANRGSFTDTQY
clone size: .; V gene: TRBV12-3/TRBV12-4; J gene: TRBJ1-2; CDR3 protein: ASRDRGRGYT
clone size: once; V gene: TRBV20-1; J gene: TRBJ2-3; CDR3 protein: SARDQGADTQY
clone size: few; V gene: TRBV6-2/TRBV6-3; J gene: TRBJ2-1; CDR3 protein: ASKGATRYNEQF
clone size: .; V gene: TRBV18; J gene: TRBJ1-1; CDR3 protein: ASSPGTGVWGTEAF
clone size: many; V gene: TRBV7-2; J gene: TRBJ2-7; CDR3 protein: ASSLALNPRTTYEQY
clone size: .; V gene: TRBV18; J gene: TRBJ1-6; CDR3 protein: ASSPGSGSYNSPLH
clone size: .; V gene: TRBV18; J gene: TRBJ1-1; CDR3 protein: ASSPNGAMNTEAF
clone size: .; V gene: TRBV5-1; J gene: TRBJ2-1; CDR3 protein: ASAPSGDYNEQF
clone size: .; V gene: TRBV28; J gene: TRBJ2-3; CDR3 protein: ATGGNTDTQY
clone size: few; V gene: TRBV7-2; J gene: TRBJ2-2; CDR3 protein: ASSFWLRGGTGELF
clone size: .; V gene: TRBV29-1; J gene: TRBJ1-3; CDR3 protein: SVGPGGNTIY
clone size: .; V gene: TRBV4-1; J gene: TRBJ2-1; CDR3 protein: ASSQDLSGGARNEQF
clone size: many; V gene: TRBV5-1; J gene: TRBJ2-3; CDR3 protein: ASSLGGTSTDTQY
clone size: .; V gene: TRBV4-1; J gene: TRBJ1-2; CDR3 protein: ASSRVGQGAYGYT
clone size: .; V gene: TRBV6-2/TRBV6-3; J gene: TRBJ1-2; CDR3 protein: ASSPVDRSYGYT
clone size: few; V gene: TRBV7-6; J gene: TRBJ1-5; CDR3 protein: ASSRGLGNQPQH
clone size: .; V gene: TRBV5-6; J gene: TRBJ2-2; CDR3 protein: ASSLAGEGTGELF
clone size: few; V gene: TRBV18; J gene: TRBJ2-1; CDR3 protein: ASSPSVNEQF
clone size: .; V gene: TRBV9; J gene: TRBJ2-1; CDR3 protein: ASSRGEFLYNEQF
clone size: few; V gene: TRBV10-3; J gene: TRBJ1-3; CDR3 protein: AIRGDSSGNTIY
clone size: few; V gene: TRBV7-3; J gene: TRBJ1-6; CDR3 protein: ASSPSGGRGSPLH